This T cell receptor beta chain was identified in a study of blood T cell repertoires in COVID-19. CDR1 SGDLS and CDR2 YYNGEE come from the germline V gene. CDR3 length: 13 residues. The V and J ends lost 3 bases and 2 bases respectively, with 8 bases between them. TCRdb keeps only in-frame clones here, not all; method: immunoSEQ multiplex PCR. The sample yields about 98,000 clones, approximately 80% seen once. The chain couples TRBV9 to TRBJ2-5, with D possibly being TRBD2 (5 bases). This sequence was found in a human donor in a cohort sampled during active COVID-19. Input material: peripheral blood. The CDR3, as DNA: TGTGCCAGCAGCGCCTCGGGGCAAGAGACCCAGTACTTC. This encodes CASSASGQETQYF.